This T cell receptor (beta chain) was obtained from a study of response to subunit inactivated influenza vaccine. General study results and limits: It was the authors' suggestion that each seasonal influenza vaccination recruits few new T cells.

MiXCR, applied by TCRdb to the RT-PCR reads, yields one record per CDR3 protein. The sample consists of around 790,000 distinct CDR3 sequences, 21% of them appearing once. This clonotype was seen a handful of times. Its antigen is unknown. The TCR was taken from a man aged 45-65 years who received an inactivated influenza vaccine. Source: PBMCs from blood, taken 5 days after vaccination.

In nucleotides, the CDR3 is TGTGCCAGCAGCGCCGGGACCCCCGGGGAGACCCAGTACTTC. Translation gives CASSAGTPGETQYF. J is TRBJ2-5 and V is TRBV9, with D perhaps TRBD1 or TRBD2 (5 bases each). There are 14 residues in the CDR3. From germline, CDR1 is SGDLS and CDR2 YYNGEE. V lost 3 bases and J 5 bases, leaving 14 bases between the germline ends.